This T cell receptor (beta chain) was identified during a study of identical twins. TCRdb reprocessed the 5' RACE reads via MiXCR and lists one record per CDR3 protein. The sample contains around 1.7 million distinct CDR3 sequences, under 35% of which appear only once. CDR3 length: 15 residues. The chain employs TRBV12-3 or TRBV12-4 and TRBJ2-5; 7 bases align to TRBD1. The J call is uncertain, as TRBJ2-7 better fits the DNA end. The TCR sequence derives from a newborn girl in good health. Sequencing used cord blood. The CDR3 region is CASSPFFTGVHEQYF. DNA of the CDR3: TGTGCCAGCAGTCCGTTCTTTACAGGGGTGCACGAGCAGTACTTC.